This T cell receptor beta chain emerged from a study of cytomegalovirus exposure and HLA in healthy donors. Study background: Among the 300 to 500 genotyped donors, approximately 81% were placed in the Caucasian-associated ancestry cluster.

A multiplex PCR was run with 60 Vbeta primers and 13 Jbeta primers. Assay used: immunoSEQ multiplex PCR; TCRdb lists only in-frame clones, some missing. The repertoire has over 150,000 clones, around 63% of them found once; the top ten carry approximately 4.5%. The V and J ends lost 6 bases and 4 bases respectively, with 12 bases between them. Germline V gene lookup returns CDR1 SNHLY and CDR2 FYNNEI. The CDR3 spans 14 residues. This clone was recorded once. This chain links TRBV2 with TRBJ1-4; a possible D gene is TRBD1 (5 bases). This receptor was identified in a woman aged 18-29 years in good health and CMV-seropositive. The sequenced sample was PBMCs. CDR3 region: CASRRQPRNEKLFF. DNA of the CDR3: TGTGCCAGCAGAAGACAGCCTCGTAATGAAAAACTGTTTTTT. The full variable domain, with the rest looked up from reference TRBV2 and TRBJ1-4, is EPEVTQTPSHQVTQMGQEVILRCVPISNHLYFYWYRQILGQKVEFLVSFYNNEISEKSEIFDDQFSVERPDGSNFTLKIRSTKLEDSAMYFCASRRQPRNEKLFFGSGTQLSVL.